These 13 T cell receptor beta chains came from one sample sequenced in a study of T cell responses to AZD1222 COVID-19 vaccine. Assay: immunoSEQ multiplex PCR; the TCRdb copy retains only in-frame clones and omits some. This sample yields 120,000 to 150,000 clones, of which about 93% are seen a single time; under 2% belongs to the top ten. Sequenced here: peripheral blood, sampled on day 0 of AZD1222 vaccination. These receptors all stem from an adult in good health.

The J gene is TRBJ1-4, the V gene TRBV5-1, with D possibly matching TRBD1 (5 bases). Between the trimmed V and J ends, which lost 1 base and 0 bases, there was a span of 7 bases. CDR1 and CDR2 (germline): SGHRS, YFSETQ. The CDR3 is 15 residues long. The CDR3 protein is CASSLTRATNEKLFF. In DNA, the CDR3 is TGCGCCAGCAGCTTGACCAGGGCAACTAATGAAAAACTGTTTTTT.

Here the CDR3 reads CASSFGGTEMNTEAFF. In DNA form, the CDR3 reads TGTGCCAGCAGCTTCGGCGGGACAGAAATGAACACTGAAGCTTTCTTT. The rearrangement joins TRBV11-2 to TRBJ1-1; the match to TRBD1 covers 7 bases. V dropped 3 bases and J dropped 0; count of bases not matched to a gene: 7. CDR1 is SGHAT, CDR2 FQNNGV, per germline. The CDR3 is 16 amino acids.

The J gene is TRBJ1-3, the V gene TRBV15; D unresolved. Between the trimmed V and J ends, which lost 1 base and 2 bases, there was a span of 9 bases. Germline V gene lookup returns CDR1 LNHNV and CDR2 YYDKDF (reference sequence). The CDR3 contains 15 residues. In nucleotides, the CDR3 is TGTGCCACCAGCAGAGGGGGAACCCCTGGAAACACCATATATTTT. Translating gives CATSRGGTPGNTIYF. The entire variable domain, with the rest obtained from reference TRBV15 and TRBJ1-3, is as follows: DAMVIQNPRYQVTQFGKPVTLSCSQTLNHNVMYWYQQKSSQAPKLLFHYYDKDFNNEADTPDNFQSRRPNTSFCFLDIRSPGLGDTAMYLCATSRGGTPGNTIYFGEGSWLTVV.

This clone has only a few counts. CDR3 coding DNA: TGTGCTAGTGGAAAAGGGGGTCTGAACACTGAAGCTTTCTTT. Encoded protein: CASGKGGLNTEAFF. The chain joins TRBV12-5 to TRBJ1-1; D is perhaps TRBD1 (6 bases). The CDR3 spans 14 residues. Germline V CDR1 and CDR2: LGHNT, FRNRAP. V lost 6 bases and J lost 0, with 11 bases in between.

The rearrangement links TRBV27 to TRBJ2-7, with a weak D call TRBD2 (5 bases). V lost 10 bases, J lost 0 bases, and 28 bases lay in between. The CDR3 is 18 amino acids. Germline CDR1 is MNHEY and CDR2 is SMNVEV (reference sequence). CDR3 sequence reads: CATALRAHTSPSSYEQYF. CDR3 in DNA: TGTGCCACCGCCTTGAGGGCACACACATCCCCGAGCTCCTACGAGCAGTACTTC.

The rearrangement joins TRBV7-2 to TRBJ2-5; D gene uncertain. Germline V gene data show CDR1 as SGHTA and CDR2 as FQGNSA. CDR3 length: 14 amino acids. With 6 bases removed from V and 5 bases from J, the gap between germline ends came to 16 bases. The DNA of the CDR3 is TGTGCCAGCAGATCAGGACCGCGGCGGGAGACCCAGTACTTC. Protein product: CASRSGPRRETQYF.

This sequence joins TRBV19 and TRBJ2-3; 8 positions agree with TRBD1. Trimming removed 8 bases from V and 2 bases from J; junction bases left unmatched: 6. CDR3 length equals 14 residues. Germline assignment: CDR1 LNHDA and CDR2 SQIVND (reference sequence). CDR3 bases: TGTGCCAGTCTCGACAGGGGTGCCACAGATACGCAGTATTTT. This encodes CASLDRGATDTQYF.

CDR3 amino acids: CASSRGPNSNNYGYTF. CDR3 nucleotides: TGTGCCAGCAGCCGCGGGCCTAACTCGAATAACTATGGCTACACCTTC. The rearrangement joins TRBV9 to TRBJ1-2; D remains ambiguous. The CDR3 contains 16 residues. V was pared by 4 bases and J by 1 base, with 17 bases between. Germline V gene lookup returns CDR1 SGDLS and CDR2 YYNGEE.

As to this clone: Mismatch with germline at one junction end may stem from a read error. The rearrangement uses TRBV18 and TRBJ2-1; 15 bases are a match to TRBD2. The CDR3 covers 14 residues. Germline assignment: CDR1 KGHSH and CDR2 LQKENI. CDR3 DNA sequence: TGTGCCAGCTCACCACTGTCGGGACTAGCGGGAGGACTCTTC. Translated: CASSPLSGLAGGLF. The whole variable domain, remainder taken from reference TRBV18 and TRBJ2-1, is NAGVMQNPRHLVRRRGQEARLRCSPMKGHSHVYWYRQLPEEGLKFMVYLQKENIIDESGMPKERFSAEFPKEGPSILRIQQVVRGDSAAYFCASSPLSGLAGGLFGPGTRLTVL.

This clone has just one count. V and J are TRBV2 and TRBJ2-7, with unresolved D. The CDR3 extends over 12 amino acids. Trimming removed 1 base from V and 7 bases from J, with 8 bases in between. Germline lookup yields CDR1 SNHLY and CDR2 FYNNEI. CDR3 DNA: TGTGCCAGCAGTGAAGAACTGGTTGAGCAGTACTTC. The encoded protein is CASSEELVEQYF.

This clone has a single count. The chain uses TRBV7-3 and TRBJ2-1, with TRBD2 matching over 11 bases. The CDR3 has 16 amino acids. Per germline, CDR1 SGHTA and CDR2 FQGTGA. V lost 2 bases and J lost 7; bases outside the gene matches: 7. In DNA, the CDR3 is TGTGCCAGCAGCTTACGGCTAGCGGGAGGTAAAAATGAGCAGTTCTTC. Its translation: CASSLRLAGGKNEQFF.

This chain joins TRBV5-4 and TRBJ1-1; D is uncertain. V gave up 4 bases and J gave up 1 base, with 8 bases separating them. CDR1 and CDR2 (germline): SGHNT, YYREEE (reference sequence). The CDR3 totals 13 residues. The CDR3 bases are TGTGCCAGCAGCCTCGATCCGAACACTGAAGCTTTCTTT. Amino acids: CASSLDPNTEAFF. The variable domain in full, completed from reference TRBV5-4 and TRBJ1-1, reads ETGVTQSPTHLIKTRGQQVTLRCSSQSGHNTVSWYQQALGQGPQFIFQYYREEENGRGNFPPRFSGLQFPNYSSELNVNALELDDSALYLCASSLDPNTEAFFGQGTRLTVV.

This chain links TRBV6-5 with TRBJ1-4, with D possibly matching TRBD1 (6 bases). This CDR3 region has 14 residues. Germline CDR1 and CDR2: MNHEY and SVGAGI. Deletions cut 7 bases from V and 8 bases from J, with 17 bases between. CDR3 in DNA: TGTGCCAGCACCGAGGGGGGGGCGCAAGAAAAACTGTTTTTT. Translating it yields CASTEGGAQEKLFF.